These 7 T cell receptor beta chains share one sample of origin, sequenced in a study of spatial heterogeneity in lung cancer. TCRdb re-called the 5' RACE reads through MiXCR, storing one row per CDR3 protein. The sample has more than 25,000 distinct CDR3 sequences, around 6.1% seen once. Time point denoted: blood at routine non-recurrence follow-up after resection. Whole RNA came from tumor, nontumor lung or frozen PBMC and was sequenced without being sorted. The sample here was PBMCs, taken at follow-up. These receptors all stem from a male donor with early-stage non-small cell lung cancer.

This clonotype was observed at least ten times. The chain joins TRBV12-3 or TRBV12-4 to TRBJ2-5, with D possibly being TRBD2 (5 bases). The ends were cut back, 7 bases at V and 3 bases at J, with 21 bases in the middle. This CDR3 has 16 amino acids. The CDR3 nucleotides are TGTGCCAGCACCATGCGGGTGGGCCTCGCCAAAGAGACCCAGTACTTC. Encoded protein: CASTMRVGLAKETQYF.

This clonotype was counted a few times. This chain uses TRBV3-1 with TRBJ1-2; D not resolved. In germline, CDR1 is LGHDT, CDR2 YNNKEL (reference sequence). The CDR3 is 13 residues long. V lost 0 bases, J lost 7 bases, and 9 bases lay in between. The CDR3 is CASSQDRGFGYTF. CDR3 bases: TGTGCCAGCAGCCAAGATCGCGGGTTTGGCTACACCTTC.

This clonotype was recorded at least ten times. V usage is TRBV7-2 and J usage is TRBJ2-1; TRBD2 agrees at 10 bases. Trimming at V came to 5 bases and at J to 5 bases, leaving 3 bases not matched to a gene. The CDR3 covers 14 residues. CDR1 and CDR2 (germline): SGHTA, FQGNSA. CDR3 bases: TGTGCCAGCAGCCAGCGGGAGGGCCACAATGAGCAGTTCTTC. This encodes CASSQREGHNEQFF.

The V and J genes are TRBV14 and TRBJ1-5; no firm D call. The germline V and J ends were trimmed by 4 bases and 5 bases, with 9 bases remaining between them. The germline CDR1 and CDR2 sequences are SGHDN and FVKESK. The CDR3 is 13 amino acids. The CDR3 loop is CASSLAPDQPQHF. Here the CDR3 DNA reads TGTGCCAGCAGCCTAGCACCCGATCAGCCCCAGCATTTT.

This clonotype was observed at least ten times. The chain recombines TRBV27 with TRBJ2-3; TRBD2 matches 11 bases. The germline V gene encodes CDR1 MNHEY and CDR2 SMNVEV (reference sequence). The CDR3 spans 17 residues. Trimming at V came to 6 bases and at J to 5 bases, leaving 13 bases not matched to a gene. CDR3 nucleotide sequence: TGTGCCAGCAGCACTCCGGCGGGACTAGCGGTTCGAGATACGCAGTATTTT. This gives the protein CASSTPAGLAVRDTQYF.

The chain carries TRBV2 and TRBJ1-5; possibly TRBD1 for D (5 bases). Trimming left V 3 bases short and J 3 bases short, with 12 bases between. The V gene's germline CDR1 is SNHLY and CDR2 FYNNEI. The CDR3 totals 15 residues. The CDR3 is CASSDRVSANQPQHF. CDR3 DNA sequence: TGTGCCAGCAGTGACAGGGTATCCGCCAATCAGCCCCAGCATTTT. Full variable domain (missing parts from reference TRBV2 and TRBJ1-5): EPEVTQTPSHQVTQMGQEVILRCVPISNHLYFYWYRQILGQKVEFLVSFYNNEISEKSEIFDDQFSVERPDGSNFTLKIRSTKLEDSAMYFCASSDRVSANQPQHFGDGTRLSIL.

The chain employs TRBV6-2 or TRBV6-3 and TRBJ1-5; D may be TRBD1 (6 bases). This CDR3 region has 14 residues. V was trimmed by 6 bases and J by 7 bases, leaving 16 bases between them. The germline V gene encodes CDR1 MNHEY and CDR2 SVGEGT. The CDR3 DNA sequence: TGTGCCAGCAGAAACGGGGGAGGGGGACAGCCCCAGCATTTT. Translation: CASRNGGGGQPQHF.